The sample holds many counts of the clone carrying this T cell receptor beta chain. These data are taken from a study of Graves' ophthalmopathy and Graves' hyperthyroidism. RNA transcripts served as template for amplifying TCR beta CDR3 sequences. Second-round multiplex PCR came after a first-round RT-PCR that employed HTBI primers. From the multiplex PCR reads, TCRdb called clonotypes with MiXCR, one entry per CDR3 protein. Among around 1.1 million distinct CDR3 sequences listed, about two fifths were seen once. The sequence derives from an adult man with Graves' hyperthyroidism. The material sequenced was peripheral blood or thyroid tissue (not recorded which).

CDR3 in amino acids: CASSPGTIPGYTF. The CDR3 DNA sequence: TGTGCCAGCAGTCCCGGGACAATCCCTGGCTACACCTTC. J is TRBJ1-2 and V is TRBV28; a possible D gene is TRBD1 (6 bases). V was pared by 5 bases and J by 7 bases, with 14 bases between. The germline gives CDR1 MDHEN, CDR2 SYDVKM. The CDR3 has 13 residues.